The source of this T cell receptor (beta chain) is a study of T cells in Graves' hyperthyroidism and ophthalmopathy. The study's findings and limits: Blood also held most thyroid clonotypes expanded beyond 0.001.

This clonotype has only a few counts. The antigen is not known. Per germline, CDR1 MNHEY and CDR2 SVGAGI. The V gene end was trimmed by 0 bases and the J gene end by 6 bases; junction bases not matched to a gene: 8. The CDR3 is 16 residues long. What was amplified from RNA transcripts were TCR beta CDR3 regions. TCR CDR3 underwent first-round RT-PCR with the HTBI primer set. Via MiXCR, TCRdb re-called the multiplex PCR reads, giving one row per CDR3 protein. The repertoire has around 350,000 distinct CDR3 sequences, less than 20% of them found once; the top ten carry 25% to 35%. The chain links TRBV6-5 to TRBJ2-1; 7 positions agree with TRBD2. This receptor was obtained from a woman aged 18-30 years with Graves' hyperthyroidism that later progressed to Graves' ophthalmopathy. Sequencing was performed on blood. The CDR3 nucleotides are TGTGCCAGCAGTTACTCCGGGTATGGGGGGGGCAATGAGCAGTTCTTC. The encoded protein is CASSYSGYGGGNEQFF.